This T cell receptor (beta chain) was retrieved from a study of cytomegalovirus exposure and HLA in healthy donors. This clone was observed a single time. The antigen is not known. Points from the study as a whole: Confirmation was obtained in vitro that a few CMV-associated chains are specific for CMV antigens.

TCRdb keeps only in-frame clones here, not all; method: immunoSEQ multiplex PCR. The table has around 250,000 clones, 90% seen once. V was pared by 5 bases and J by 2 bases, with 6 bases of the junction left unmatched. This CDR3 spans 15 amino acids. CDR1 and CDR2 (germline): MDHEN, SYDVKM. This TCR came from a woman younger than 45 in good health and CMV-seronegative. This chain links TRBV28 with TRBJ2-4; TRBD2 aligns across 7 bases. The sequenced sample consisted of PBMCs. The CDR3 DNA sequence: TGTGCCAGCAGTACAGCGGGATTGACCAAAAACATTCAGTACTTC. Its protein is CASSTAGLTKNIQYF.